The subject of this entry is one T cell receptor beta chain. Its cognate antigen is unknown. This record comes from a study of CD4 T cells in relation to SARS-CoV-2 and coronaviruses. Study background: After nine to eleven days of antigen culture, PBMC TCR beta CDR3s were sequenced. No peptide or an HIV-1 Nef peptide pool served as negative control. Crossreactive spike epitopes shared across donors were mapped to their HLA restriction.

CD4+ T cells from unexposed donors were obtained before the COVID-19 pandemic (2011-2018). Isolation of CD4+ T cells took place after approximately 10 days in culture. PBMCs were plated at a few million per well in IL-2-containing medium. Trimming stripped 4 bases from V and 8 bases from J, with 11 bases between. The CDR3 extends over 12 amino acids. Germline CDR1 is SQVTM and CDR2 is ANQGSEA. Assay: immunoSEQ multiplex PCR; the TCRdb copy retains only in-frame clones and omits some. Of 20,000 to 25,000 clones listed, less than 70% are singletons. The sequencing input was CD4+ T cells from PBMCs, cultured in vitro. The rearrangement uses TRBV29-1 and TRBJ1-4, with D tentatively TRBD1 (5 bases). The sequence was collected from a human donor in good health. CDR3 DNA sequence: TGCAGCGTTGGCGAGGGACCCGAAAAACTGTTTTTT. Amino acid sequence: CSVGEGPEKLFF.